This entry lists 21 T cell receptor beta chains sequenced from one sample in a study of control samples from healthy donors and cancer patients. Method: immunoSEQ multiplex PCR; TCRdb's copy keeps in-frame clones and lacks some. There are some 80,000 clones in the sample; roughly 90% occur only once, and less than 6% lies in the top ten. Sample: blood. Receptors originate from a middle-aged man in good health.

The V and J genes are TRBV9 and TRBJ1-1; D is unresolved. This CDR3 is built from 13 residues. Trimming removed 2 bases from V and 4 bases from J, with 9 bases in between. Per the germline V gene, CDR1 is SGDLS and CDR2 is YYNGEE. CDR3 bases: TGTGCCAGCAGCGTCTTGGGTCCCACTGAAGCTTTCTTT. Protein product: CASSVLGPTEAFF.

This clone has just one count. This CDR3 reads CASSGPSVNQPQHF. The CDR3 DNA follows: TGTGCCAGCAGTGGACCCAGCGTGAATCAGCCCCAGCATTTT. This chain links TRBV25-1 with TRBJ1-5; no firm D call. Germline V gives CDR1 MGHDK, CDR2 SYGVNS. The CDR3 sequence is 14 residues long. V was cut by 4 bases and J by 4 bases, with 11 bases left in between.

The V gene is TRBV19, the J gene TRBJ2-7, with a possible D match to TRBD2 (5 bases). The V end was cut by 4 bases, the J end by 2 bases, with 9 bases between. The CDR3 runs to 13 residues. The germline gives CDR1 LNHDA, CDR2 SQIVND (reference sequence). The CDR3, as DNA: TGTGCCAGTAGTAGGGCCGGGGCCTACGAGCAGTACTTC. It codes for CASSRAGAYEQYF.

A note on this clone: A read error may account for a junction end that differs from germline. The chain carries TRBV28 and TRBJ1-5, with 7 bases lining up with TRBD1. The CDR3 is 14 residues long. Germline CDR1 reads MDHEN; CDR2 reads SYDVKM. The CDR3 reads CASSPGQAKSSILF. The CDR3 DNA follows: TGTGCCAGCAGTCCCGGACAGGCCAAATCCTCGATTCTTTTT.

This CDR3 reads CASSLKADQPQHF. CDR3 bases: TGTGCCAGCAGTTTGAAGGCGGATCAGCCCCAGCATTTT. V usage is TRBV12-3 or TRBV12-4 and J usage is TRBJ1-5; D remains ambiguous. The germline V and J ends were trimmed by 3 bases and 5 bases, with 8 bases remaining between them. This CDR3 has 13 residues.

This chain joins TRBV5-1 and TRBJ2-3; D gene unclear. Germline V gene sequence: CDR1 SGHRS, CDR2 YFSETQ. The CDR3 loop spans 14 amino acids. Trimming removed 4 bases from V and 2 bases from J, with 11 bases in between. The CDR3 coding sequence is TGCGCCAGCAGCCATGACATACCCACAGATACGCAGTATTTT. Its protein is CASSHDIPTDTQYF.

The chain recombines TRBV4-2 with TRBJ2-1, with 8 positions matching TRBD2. Trimming removed 3 bases from V and 5 bases from J; junction bases left unmatched: 9. The CDR3 loop spans 16 amino acids. The germline CDR1 and CDR2 sequences are LGHNA and YNFKEQ. The CDR3 sequence is CASSQRPRGDHNEQFF. The DNA for the CDR3 is TGTGCCAGCAGCCAGAGGCCGCGGGGGGACCACAATGAGCAGTTCTTC.

J is TRBJ1-5 and V is TRBV7-2, with 10 bases lining up with TRBD1. CDR1 is SGHTA, CDR2 FQGNSA, per germline. This CDR3 contains 15 residues. V shed 6 bases, J shed 5 bases, and the junction held 7 bases outside the gene matches. CDR3 amino acids: CASRFDRGRDQPQHF. The CDR3 DNA is TGTGCCAGCAGGTTCGACAGGGGGCGCGATCAGCCCCAGCATTTT.

The chain is built from TRBV7-9 and TRBJ1-1; D not resolved. The CDR3 length is 15 residues. V lost 2 bases and J 11 bases, leaving 21 bases between the germline ends. CDR1 SEHNR and CDR2 FQNEAQ come from the germline V gene (reference sequence). DNA of the CDR3: TGTGCCAGCAGCTTAAGTGGGGTCGGGGAAGTGAGGGCTTTCTTT. Translating it yields CASSLSGVGEVRAFF.

The chain is built from TRBV20-1 and TRBJ1-5; D unclear. This CDR3 is 13 amino acids long. Germline CDR1 is DFQATT and CDR2 is SNEGSKA (reference sequence). Trimming cost V 3 bases and J 6 bases, with 12 bases left between them. CDR3 in amino acids: CSASPLGSQPQHF. CDR3 coding DNA: TGCAGTGCTAGTCCTCTGGGGAGTCAGCCCCAGCATTTT.

CDR3 protein: CAWSDRGGSSYNEQFF. DNA for the CDR3: TGTGCCTGGAGCGACAGGGGCGGCAGCTCCTACAATGAGCAGTTCTTC. The chain combines TRBV30 with TRBJ2-1; TRBD1 agrees at 8 bases. The length of the CDR3 is 16 residues. V was clipped by 3 bases and J by 0 bases; unmatched bases: 7. The V gene's germline CDR1 is GTSNPN and CDR2 SVGIG (reference sequence).

The chain combines TRBV24-1 with TRBJ2-1, with 7 bases aligning to TRBD2. CDR1 and CDR2 from the germline V gene are KGHDR and SFDVKD. The CDR3 is 14 amino acids. The ends lost 6 bases at V and 10 bases at J; junction bases unmatched: 11. This CDR3 is CATSRSGTTEEQFF. The CDR3 DNA follows: TGTGCCACCAGTAGATCCGGGACTACTGAGGAGCAGTTCTTC.

The rearrangement links TRBV6-6 to TRBJ1-3, with D perhaps matching TRBD1 (5 bases). Germline CDR1 MNHNY, CDR2 SVGAGI (reference sequence). This CDR3 has 12 amino acids. Trimming took off 10 bases at V and 4 bases at J, with 11 bases between the two ends. The CDR3 here is CATDSTGNTIYF. Here the CDR3 DNA reads TGTGCCACAGACAGCACAGGAAACACCATATATTTT.

The chain uses TRBV6-5 and TRBJ1-3; a weak D match, TRBD1 (5 bases). Trimming removed 6 bases from V and 0 bases from J, with 12 bases in between. This CDR3 comprises 15 residues. The germline CDR1 and CDR2 sequences are MNHEY and SVGAGI. The CDR3 DNA follows: TGTGCCAGCAGGCGGGACGGCTACTCTGGAAACACCATATATTTT. Its translation is CASRRDGYSGNTIYF.

The chain couples TRBV4-2 to TRBJ1-2; the D gene is possibly TRBD1 (6 bases). Germline-derived CDR1 and CDR2 are LGHNA and YNFKEQ. V was clipped by 0 bases and J by 4 bases, with 12 bases between them. This CDR3 has 15 amino acids. CDR3 nucleotide sequence: TGTGCCAGCAGCCAAGATCTTACGGACAGCTATGGCTACACCTTC. Its translation: CASSQDLTDSYGYTF.

The V and J genes are TRBV7-9 and TRBJ2-1; 9 bases are shared with TRBD1. Trimming at V came to 7 bases and at J to 5 bases, leaving 9 bases not matched to a gene. This CDR3 contains 15 residues. Germline loops: CDR1 SEHNR, CDR2 FQNEAQ (reference sequence). CDR3 DNA sequence: TGTGCCAGCACCAAACCGGGACAGGGCAACAATGAGCAGTTCTTC. Translation gives CASTKPGQGNNEQFF.

CDR3 coding DNA: TGCAGCGCCCGGACAGGGAACAATGAGCAGTTCTTC. This translates into CSARTGNNEQFF. The chain employs TRBV29-1 and TRBJ2-1, with 8 bases lining up with TRBD1. V shed 7 bases and J 5 bases; nucleotides not matched to a gene: 4. The CDR3 is made up of 12 amino acids. Germline V gene sequence: CDR1 SQVTM, CDR2 ANQGSEA.

The chain carries TRBV18 and TRBJ1-4; D perhaps matches TRBD1 (5 bases). Trimming left V 0 bases short and J 7 bases short, with 12 bases between. CDR1 is KGHSH, CDR2 LQKENI, per germline. The CDR3 consists of 15 residues. CDR3 nucleotide sequence: TGTGCCAGCTCACCACCACAGGCCTCTGGTGAAAAACTGTTTTTT. Amino acid sequence: CASSPPQASGEKLFF.

The rearrangement links TRBV30 to TRBJ2-1; 9 bases align to TRBD1. This CDR3 has 12 residues. V shed 3 bases and J 7 bases; nucleotides not matched to a gene: 1. Germline V gives CDR1 GTSNPN, CDR2 SVGIG (reference sequence). CDR3 sequence reads: CAWRDRGNEQFF. CDR3 nucleotide sequence: TGTGCCTGGAGAGACAGGGGGAATGAGCAGTTCTTC.

V and J are TRBV6-2 or TRBV6-3 and TRBJ1-1, with 8 nucleotides matching TRBD1. Germline trimming cut 5 bases from V and 4 bases from J; bases unmatched to any gene: 12. This CDR3 region has 16 residues. Germline CDR1 and CDR2: MNHEY and SVGEGT. The CDR3 sequence: CASSDPPRGLGTEAFF. CDR3 sequence (DNA): TGTGCCAGCAGTGACCCACCCAGGGGGCTCGGCACTGAAGCTTTCTTT.

V is TRBV5-8 and J is TRBJ1-1, with TRBD1 matching over 8 bases. The CDR3 runs 14 residues. The V gene end was trimmed by 1 base and the J gene end by 1 base; junction bases not matched to a gene: 0. Germline V CDR1 and CDR2: SGHTS, YDEGEE. The CDR3: CASSLTGGNTEAFF. Written as DNA, the CDR3 is TGTGCCAGCAGCTTGACAGGGGGGAACACTGAAGCTTTCTTT. Filled out from reference TRBV5-8 and TRBJ1-1, the complete variable domain reads EAGVTQSPTHLIKTRGQQATLRCSPISGHTSVYWYQQALGLGLQFLLWYDEGEERNRGNFPPRFSGRQFPNYSSELNVNALELEDSALYLCASSLTGGNTEAFFGQGTRLTVV.